This passage covers 17 T cell receptor beta chains from one sample sequenced in a study of OX40 agonist ivuxolimab in advanced cancers. The assay was immunoSEQ multiplex PCR, and TCRdb's table has in-frame clones only and misses some. Here the sample spans 42,000 or so clones, around 84% being singletons. Sequences were derived from CD4+ or CD8+ T cells sorted from blood, sampled in a trial of the OX40 agonist ivuxolimab. These receptors were taken from an adult with an advanced solid tumor such as melanoma, head and neck, liver or kidney cancer.

The chain carries TRBV27 and TRBJ2-7; D may be TRBD1 or TRBD2 (5 bases each). V lost 0 bases to trimming and J lost 3 bases, with 12 bases between them. The CDR3 is 15 residues long. The germline CDR1 and CDR2 sequences are MNHEY and SMNVEV (reference sequence). This CDR3 is CASSLSGGSGYEQYF. The CDR3, as DNA: TGTGCCAGCAGTTTATCTGGGGGTTCAGGCTACGAGCAGTACTTC.

This CDR3 reads CASSQDWLSYEQYF. CDR3 DNA: TGCGCCAGCAGCCAAGATTGGCTATCCTACGAGCAGTACTTC. The chain carries TRBV4-3 and TRBJ2-7, with D hard to call. CDR3 length: 14 residues. Trimming stripped 0 bases from V and 1 base from J, with 7 bases between. Germline V CDR1 and CDR2: LGHNA, YSLEER.

V and J are TRBV15 and TRBJ1-1; D is undetermined. The germline V gene has CDR1 LNHNV and CDR2 YYDKDF (reference sequence). The CDR3 loop spans 13 amino acids. Trimming stripped 11 bases from V and 4 bases from J, with 17 bases between. CDR3 loop: CASGADRGTEAFF. The DNA of the CDR3 is TGTGCCTCAGGTGCGGACCGAGGCACTGAAGCTTTCTTT.

This chain connects TRBV11-2 to TRBJ1-1; D remains unclear. Trimming took off 0 bases at V and 6 bases at J, with 5 bases between the two ends. The CDR3 has 12 amino acids. The germline CDR1 and CDR2 sequences are SGHAT and FQNNGV. CDR3 residues: CASSLEQSEAFF. The CDR3, as DNA: TGTGCCAGCAGCTTAGAACAGTCTGAAGCTTTCTTT.

This CDR3 is CASSDSGGSYEQYF. The CDR3 bases are TGCGCCAGCAGTGACTCAGGAGGCTCCTACGAGCAGTACTTC. J is TRBJ2-7 and V is TRBV10-2, with D possibly matching TRBD2 (5 bases). With 3 bases removed from V and 0 bases from J, the gap between germline ends came to 9 bases. This CDR3 region has 14 residues. CDR1 and CDR2 (germline): WSHSY, SAAADI.

V usage is TRBV27 and J usage is TRBJ1-4; TRBD1 matches 8 bases. V shed 5 bases, J shed 10 bases, and the junction held 9 bases outside the gene matches. Germline CDR1 reads MNHEY; CDR2 reads SMNVEV (reference sequence). The CDR3 contains 14 residues. In DNA, the CDR3 is TGTGCCAGCAGTCCAGGACAGGGCGTTGGAAAACTGTTTTTT. Translating gives CASSPGQGVGKLFF.

This chain joins TRBV7-2 and TRBJ1-4; the D gene is possibly TRBD1 (6 bases). V was cut by 1 base and J by 2 bases, with 8 bases left in between. This CDR3 has 15 amino acids. In germline, CDR1 is SGHTA, CDR2 FQGNSA. The CDR3, as DNA: TGTGCCAGCAGCTTAGTGGGGGCCACTAATGAAAAACTGTTTTTT. The encoded protein is CASSLVGATNEKLFF.

The chain couples TRBV7-9 to TRBJ2-7; D is uncertain. The germline V gene encodes CDR1 SEHNR and CDR2 FQNEAQ (reference sequence). The ends were cut back, 5 bases at V and 2 bases at J, with 10 bases in the middle. This CDR3 has 13 residues. The CDR3 DNA is TGTGCCAGCAGCCACGGGCAAACCTACGAGCAGTACGTC. Amino acids: CASSHGQTYEQYV.

The chain joins TRBV11-3 to TRBJ2-2; D is ambiguous. The CDR3 totals 13 residues. The V end lost 5 bases, the J end lost 5 bases, and 9 bases lay between the germline ends. CDR1 SGHNT and CDR2 YENEEA come from the germline V gene. CDR3 in DNA: TGTGCCAGCAGCCTTGGGGTAACCGGGGAGCTGTTTTTT. The encoded protein is CASSLGVTGELFF.

J is TRBJ1-1 and V is TRBV4-3, with TRBD1 as a possible D gene (5 bases). The CDR3 contains 15 residues. The V gene's germline CDR1 is LGHNA and CDR2 YSLEER. Trimming stripped 1 base from V and 1 base from J, with 10 bases between. The CDR3, as DNA: TGCGCCAGCAGCCAAGCTACCAGGGAGAACACTGAAGCTTTCTTT. Its translation: CASSQATRENTEAFF.

This chain uses TRBV7-2 with TRBJ2-3; 15 bases are a match to TRBD2. With 4 bases clipped from V and 2 bases from J, the junction kept 4 bases outside the gene matches. Germline V CDR1 and CDR2: SGHTA, FQGNSA. The CDR3 totals 17 residues. The CDR3 here is CASSSWTSGGATDTQYF. The CDR3 nucleotides read TGTGCCAGCAGCTCATGGACTAGCGGGGGGGCCACAGATACGCAGTATTTT.

The rearrangement joins TRBV27 to TRBJ1-2; 11 bases map to TRBD1. This CDR3 has 20 amino acids. The ends lost 2 bases at V and 3 bases at J; junction bases unmatched: 17. Per germline, CDR1 MNHEY and CDR2 SMNVEV (reference sequence). The CDR3 region has the DNA TGTGCCAGCAGTTTAGGGGCGCCGGGACAGGGGGGAGTCCCATACTATGGCTACACCTTC. It codes for CASSLGAPGQGGVPYYGYTF.

The gene calls are TRBV4-3 and TRBJ2-5; D is possibly TRBD1 (5 bases). V shed 0 bases and J shed 5 bases, with 13 bases lying between them. This CDR3 is built from 15 residues. Germline values: CDR1 LGHNA, CDR2 YSLEER. In DNA form, the CDR3 reads TGCGCCAGCAGCCAAGATATGGGGCCGAGGGAGACCCAGTACTTC. This gives the protein CASSQDMGPRETQYF.

V gene TRBV4-3 combines with J gene TRBJ1-2; D perhaps matches TRBD1 (5 bases). V lost 0 bases to trimming and J lost 6 bases, with 8 bases between them. Germline assignment: CDR1 LGHNA and CDR2 YSLEER. This CDR3 comprises 13 residues. CDR3 loop: CASSQEGVDGYTF. The DNA for the CDR3 is TGCGCCAGCAGCCAAGAAGGGGTGGATGGCTACACCTTC.

This clone was detected only once. The chain carries TRBV28 and TRBJ2-2, with no clear D. Deletions cut 6 bases from V and 7 bases from J, with 9 bases between. Germline CDR1 MDHEN, CDR2 SYDVKM. CDR3 length: 12 amino acids. CDR3: CASSLLGGELFF. The CDR3 nucleotides are TGTGCCAGCAGCCTTCTCGGCGGGGAGCTGTTTTTT. Full variable domain (outside the CDR3, taken from reference TRBV28 and TRBJ2-2): DVKVTQSSRYLVKRTGEKVFLECVQDMDHENMFWYRQDPGLGLRLIYFSYDVKMKEKGDIPEGYSVSREKKERFSLILESASTNQTSMYLCASSLLGGELFFGEGSRLTVL.

The chain joins TRBV4-3 to TRBJ1-2; D perhaps matches TRBD1 (5 bases). Germline assignment: CDR1 LGHNA and CDR2 YSLEER. V was trimmed by 1 base and J by 8 bases, leaving 14 bases between them. The CDR3 contains 14 residues. This CDR3 reads CASSQVEGTRGYTF. In DNA form, the CDR3 reads TGCGCCAGCAGCCAAGTGGAGGGGACCCGGGGCTACACCTTC.

The chain joins TRBV28 to TRBJ2-6; D possibly uses TRBD1 or TRBD2 (6 bases each). V lost 2 bases to trimming and J lost 3 bases, with 8 bases between them. Per the germline V gene, CDR1 is MDHEN and CDR2 is SYDVKM. The CDR3 extends over 15 amino acids. The CDR3 protein is CASSLEGGGANVLTF. In DNA, the CDR3 is TGTGCCAGCAGTTTAGAGGGGGGTGGGGCCAACGTCCTGACTTTC.